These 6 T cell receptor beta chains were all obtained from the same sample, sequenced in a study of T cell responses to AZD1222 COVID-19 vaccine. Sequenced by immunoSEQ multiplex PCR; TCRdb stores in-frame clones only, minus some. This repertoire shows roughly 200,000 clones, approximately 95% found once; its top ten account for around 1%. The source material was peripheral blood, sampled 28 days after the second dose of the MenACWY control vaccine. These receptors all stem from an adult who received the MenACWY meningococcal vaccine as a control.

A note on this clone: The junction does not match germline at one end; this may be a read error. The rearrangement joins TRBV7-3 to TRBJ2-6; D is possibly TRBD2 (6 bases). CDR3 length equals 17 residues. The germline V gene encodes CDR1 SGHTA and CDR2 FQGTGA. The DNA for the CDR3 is TGTGCCAGCAGCTCGGCGGGGAGTGGCTCTGGCGCCAACGTCCTGACTTTC. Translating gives CASSSAGSGSGANVLTF.

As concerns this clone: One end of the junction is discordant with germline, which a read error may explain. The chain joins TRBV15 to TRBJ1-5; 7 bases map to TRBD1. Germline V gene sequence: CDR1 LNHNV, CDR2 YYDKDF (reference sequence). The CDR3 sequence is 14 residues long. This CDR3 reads CAASRGGINQPQHF. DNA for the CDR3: TGTGCCGCCAGCAGGGGGGGCATCAATCAGCCCCAGCATTTT.

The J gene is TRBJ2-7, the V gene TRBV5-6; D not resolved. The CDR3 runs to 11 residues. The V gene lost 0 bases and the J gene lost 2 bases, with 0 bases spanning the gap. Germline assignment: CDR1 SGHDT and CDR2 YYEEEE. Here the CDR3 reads CASSLAYEQYF. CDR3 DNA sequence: TGTGCCAGCAGCTTGGCCTACGAGCAGTACTTC.

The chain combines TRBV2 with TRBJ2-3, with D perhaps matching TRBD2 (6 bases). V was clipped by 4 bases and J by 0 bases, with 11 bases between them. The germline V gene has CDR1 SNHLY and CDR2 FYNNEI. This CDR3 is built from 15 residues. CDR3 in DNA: TGTGCCAGCAGTGGACCCGGACTAAGCACAGATACGCAGTATTTT. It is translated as CASSGPGLSTDTQYF.

The CDR3 DNA reads TGTGCCAGTACCCCCGGAGGGGGCGAAAATTCACCCCTCCACTTT. It is translated as CASTPGGGENSPLHF. The chain has TRBV19 and TRBJ1-6; 7 bases align to TRBD1. The J segment lost 7 bases and the V segment lost 7 bases, leaving 10 bases of the junction unmatched. The CDR3 loop spans 15 amino acids. Germline V gives CDR1 LNHDA, CDR2 SQIVND (reference sequence).

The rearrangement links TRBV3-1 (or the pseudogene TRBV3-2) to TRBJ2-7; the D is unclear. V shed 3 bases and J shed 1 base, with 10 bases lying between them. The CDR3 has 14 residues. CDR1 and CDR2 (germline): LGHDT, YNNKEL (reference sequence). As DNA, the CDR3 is TGTGCCAGCAGCCAGAGCCTGAGTTCCTACGAGCAGTACTTC. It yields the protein CASSQSLSSYEQYF.